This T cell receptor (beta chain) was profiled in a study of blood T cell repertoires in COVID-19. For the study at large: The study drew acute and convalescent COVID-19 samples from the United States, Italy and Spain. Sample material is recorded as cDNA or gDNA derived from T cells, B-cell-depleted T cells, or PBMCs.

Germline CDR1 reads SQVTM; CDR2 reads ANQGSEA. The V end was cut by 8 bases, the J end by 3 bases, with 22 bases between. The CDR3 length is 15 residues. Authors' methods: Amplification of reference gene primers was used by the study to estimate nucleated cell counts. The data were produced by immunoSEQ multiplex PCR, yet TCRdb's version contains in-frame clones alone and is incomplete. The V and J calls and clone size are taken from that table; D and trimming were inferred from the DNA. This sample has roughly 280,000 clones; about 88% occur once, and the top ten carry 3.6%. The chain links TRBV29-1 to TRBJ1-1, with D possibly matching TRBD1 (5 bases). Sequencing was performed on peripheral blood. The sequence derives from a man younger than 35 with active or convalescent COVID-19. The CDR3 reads CSLRPQGPWDTEAFF. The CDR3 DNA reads TGCAGCCTCCGGCCCCAGGGCCCTTGGGACACTGAAGCTTTCTTT.